The source of this T cell receptor (beta chain) is a study of shared clonotypes between healthy human individuals. General study points: The study sampled only blood, and tissue repertoires likely differ. Shared clonotypes: roughly 4.5% naive CD4, around 3.4% naive CD8, 2.3% memory CD4, 0.4% memory CD8. Only a few donors were included, so the genetic and exposure-history diversity represented was limited. A reduction in generation probabilities was seen for non-shared clonotypes relative to those shared by all four donors.

The CDR3 sequence is 17 residues long. Trimming removed 1 base from V and 7 bases from J; junction bases left unmatched: 10. Germline V gene lookup returns CDR1 LNHDA and CDR2 SQIVND (reference sequence). Cells designated naive CD8 were CD45RO-negative and were positively selected for CCR7, with terminally differentiated effector memory CD45RA+ cells excluded. Regarding this clone: Its target is not known.

Using immunoSEQ multiplex PCR, the repertoire was profiled, and TCRdb retains in-frame clones only, with some absent. The sample has about 1,800,000 clones, about 95% seen once. The chain carries TRBV19 and TRBJ1-5, with TRBD1 matching 10 bases. Sample: naive CD8+ T cells sorted from blood. This TCR was sampled from a man in his late teens or twenties in good health. CDR3 nucleotides: TGTGCCAGTAGTATAGGGCCACGGGACAGGGGAGGGCAGCCCCAGCATTTT. Its protein product is CASSIGPRDRGGQPQHF.